This T cell receptor beta chain was identified in a study of cytomegalovirus exposure and HLA in healthy donors. The V and J ends lost 8 bases and 5 bases respectively, with 10 bases between them. The CDR3 is 12 residues long. Germline V gene lookup returns CDR1 MNHEY and CDR2 SVGAGI. This clone was counted a few times. What it recognizes is unknown. PCR involved 60 Vbeta and 13 Jbeta primers. The table came from immunoSEQ multiplex PCR; TCRdb's copy has only in-frame clones and leaves some out. The data contain approximately 88,000 clones, 60% to 80% of them singletons. General study points: For presence/absence analyses, sequencing depth was assumed to be roughly uniform across donors. In vitro data verified a few CMV-associated chains as specific for CMV antigens.

The sample was PBMCs. The chain has TRBV6-5 and TRBJ2-4; D perhaps matches TRBD2 (7 bases). The sequence came from a man aged 30 to 39 in good health and CMV-seronegative. CDR3 sequence: CASGGAENIQYF. CDR3 sequence (DNA): TGTGCCAGCGGGGGGGCCGAAAACATTCAGTACTTC.